The clone carrying this T cell receptor beta chain has ten or more counts. What it binds is unknown. As to time point: longitudinal time-point 1 (baseline). In germline, CDR1 is DFQATT, CDR2 SNEGSKA (reference sequence). The V and J ends lost 1 base and 4 bases, in that order; junction bases with no gene match: 8. The CDR3 spans 17 residues. The data were obtained in a study of neurological immune-mediated disorders. Points from the study as a whole: Expanded clones shared no identical CDR3 amino acid sequences across subjects, which suggested private TCR-beta repertoires in all groups.

One entry per CDR3 protein, called by TCRdb with MiXCR from the 5' RACE reads. The sample contains 50,000 to 70,000 distinct CDR3 sequences, roughly 10% of which appear only once. The clonotype was recovered from a male donor with HTLV-1-associated myelopathy (HAM/TSP). The chain carries TRBV20-1 and TRBJ2-7, with 15 nucleotides matching TRBD2. Source material: PBMCs. CDR3 nucleotides: TGCAGTGCTAGAGGGGGGACTAGCGGGGGGTTATCGTACGAGCAGTACTTC. Translation gives CSARGGTSGGLSYEQYF.